This T cell receptor beta chain was captured by sequencing in a study of siplizumab effects on memory and regulatory T cells. Here immunoSEQ multiplex PCR was the method, and the copy in TCRdb shows in-frame clones only, minus some. The sample lists more than 85,000 clones; approximately 92% were seen once. The CDR3 is 10 residues long. The V gene's germline CDR1 is DFQATT and CDR2 SNEGSKA (reference sequence). Trimming removed 3 bases from V and 8 bases from J, with 7 bases in between. The TCR originated in a human donor in good health. The sample was CD4+ T cells sorted from blood. The genes are TRBV20-1 and TRBJ1-2; D uncertain. The CDR3 DNA reads as TGCAGTGCTAGTGCGGGGGGCTACACCTTC. Protein product: CSASAGGYTF.